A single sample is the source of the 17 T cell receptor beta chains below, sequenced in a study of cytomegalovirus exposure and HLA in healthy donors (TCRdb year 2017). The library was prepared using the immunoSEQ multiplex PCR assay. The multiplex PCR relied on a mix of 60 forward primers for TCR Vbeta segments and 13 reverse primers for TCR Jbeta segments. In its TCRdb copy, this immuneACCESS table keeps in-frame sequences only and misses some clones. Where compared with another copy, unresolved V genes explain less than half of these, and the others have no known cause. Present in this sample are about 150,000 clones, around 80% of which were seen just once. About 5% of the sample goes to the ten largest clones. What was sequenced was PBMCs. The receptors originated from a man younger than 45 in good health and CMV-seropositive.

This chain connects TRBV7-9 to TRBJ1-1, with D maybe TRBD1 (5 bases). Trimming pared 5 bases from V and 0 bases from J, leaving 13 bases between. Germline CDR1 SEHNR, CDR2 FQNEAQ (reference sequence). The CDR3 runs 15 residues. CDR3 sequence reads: CASSQTGHLNTEAFF. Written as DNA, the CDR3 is TGTGCCAGCAGCCAAACTGGACATTTGAACACTGAAGCTTTCTTT.

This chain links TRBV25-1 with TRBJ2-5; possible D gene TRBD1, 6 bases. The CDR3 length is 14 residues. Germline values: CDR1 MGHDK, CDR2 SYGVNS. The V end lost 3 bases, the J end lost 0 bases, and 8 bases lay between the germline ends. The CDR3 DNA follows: TGTGCCAGCAGTGAGAACAGGGACCAAGAGACCCAGTACTTC. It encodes CASSENRDQETQYF.

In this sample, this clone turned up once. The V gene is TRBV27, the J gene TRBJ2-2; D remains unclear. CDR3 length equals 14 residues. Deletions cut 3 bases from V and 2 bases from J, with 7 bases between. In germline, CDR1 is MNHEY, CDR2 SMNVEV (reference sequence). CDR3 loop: CASSLVGNTGELFF. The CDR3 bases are TGTGCCAGCAGTTTGGTCGGTAACACCGGGGAGCTGTTTTTT.

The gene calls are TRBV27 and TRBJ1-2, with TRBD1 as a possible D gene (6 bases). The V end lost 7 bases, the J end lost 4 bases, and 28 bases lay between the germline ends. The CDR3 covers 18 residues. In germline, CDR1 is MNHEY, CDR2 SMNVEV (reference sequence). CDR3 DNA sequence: TGTGCCAGCACACCACAAAATCCACGGACAGTCCTGGGCTATGGCTACACCTTC. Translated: CASTPQNPRTVLGYGYTF.

CDR3 residues: CASSSGGVSSSYEQYF. The CDR3, as DNA: TGTGCCAGCAGCTCGGGGGGGGTGAGTAGCTCCTACGAGCAGTACTTC. The chain joins TRBV5-4 to TRBJ2-7; 8 bases fit TRBD2. Germline assignment: CDR1 SGHNT and CDR2 YYREEE (reference sequence). The CDR3 contains 16 residues. V lost 3 bases and J lost 0; bases outside the gene matches: 8. The complete variable domain, with remaining parts taken from reference TRBV5-4 and TRBJ2-7, reads ETGVTQSPTHLIKTRGQQVTLRCSSQSGHNTVSWYQQALGQGPQFIFQYYREEENGRGNFPPRFSGLQFPNYSSELNVNALELDDSALYLCASSSGGVSSSYEQYFGPGTRLTVT.

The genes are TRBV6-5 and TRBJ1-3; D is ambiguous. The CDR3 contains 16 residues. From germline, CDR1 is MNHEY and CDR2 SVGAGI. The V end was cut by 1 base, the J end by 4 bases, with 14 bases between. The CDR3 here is CASSYFPSGSGNTIYF. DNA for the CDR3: TGTGCCAGCAGTTACTTTCCGTCGGGTAGCGGAAACACCATATATTTT.

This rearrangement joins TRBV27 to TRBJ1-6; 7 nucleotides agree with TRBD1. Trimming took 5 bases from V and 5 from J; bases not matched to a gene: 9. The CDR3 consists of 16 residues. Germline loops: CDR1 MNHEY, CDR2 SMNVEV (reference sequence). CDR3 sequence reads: CASSPLGQKNNSPLHF. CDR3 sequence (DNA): TGTGCCAGCAGTCCCCTGGGACAGAAAAATAATTCACCCCTCCACTTT.

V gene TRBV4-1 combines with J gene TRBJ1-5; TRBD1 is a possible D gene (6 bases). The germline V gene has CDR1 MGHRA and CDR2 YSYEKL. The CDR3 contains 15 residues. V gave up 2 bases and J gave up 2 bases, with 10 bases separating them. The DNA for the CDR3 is TGCGCCAGCAGCCAAATAAAGGGGGGCAATCAGCCCCAGCATTTT. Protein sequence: CASSQIKGGNQPQHF.

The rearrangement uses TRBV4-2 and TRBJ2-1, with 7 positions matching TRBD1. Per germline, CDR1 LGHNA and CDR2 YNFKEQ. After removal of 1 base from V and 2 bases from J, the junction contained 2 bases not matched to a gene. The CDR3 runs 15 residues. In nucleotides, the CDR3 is TGTGCCAGCAGCCAAGGCCAGGGGGCCTACAATGAGCAGTTCTTC. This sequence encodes CASSQGQGAYNEQFF.

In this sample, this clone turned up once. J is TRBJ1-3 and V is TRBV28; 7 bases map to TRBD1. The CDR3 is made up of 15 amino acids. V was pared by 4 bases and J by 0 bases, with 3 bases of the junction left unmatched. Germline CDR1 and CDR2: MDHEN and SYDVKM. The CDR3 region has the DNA TGTGCCAGCAGTTCGGGACAGAGCTCTGGAAACACCATATATTTT. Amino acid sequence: CASSSGQSSGNTIYF.

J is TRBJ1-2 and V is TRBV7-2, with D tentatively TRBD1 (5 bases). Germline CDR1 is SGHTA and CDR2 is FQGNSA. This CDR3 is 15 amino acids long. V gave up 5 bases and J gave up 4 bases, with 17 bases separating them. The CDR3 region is CASSKSGSPAYGYTF. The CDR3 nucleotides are TGTGCCAGCAGCAAGTCAGGGTCCCCAGCCTATGGCTACACCTTC. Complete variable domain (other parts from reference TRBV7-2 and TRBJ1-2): GAGVSQSPSNKVTEKGKDVELRCDPISGHTALYWYRQSLGQGLEFLIYFQGNSAPDKSGLPSDRFSAERTGGSVSTLTIQRTQQEDSAVYLCASSKSGSPAYGYTFGSGTRLTVV.

The CDR3 region is CASSDQGLTNEKLFF. CDR3 in DNA: TGTGCCAGCAGCGACCAGGGTCTAACTAATGAAAAACTGTTTTTT. This chain connects TRBV9 to TRBJ1-4, with D possibly being TRBD1 (5 bases). The CDR3 has 15 residues. V was cut by 3 bases and J by 1 base, with 10 bases left in between. Germline values: CDR1 SGDLS, CDR2 YYNGEE.

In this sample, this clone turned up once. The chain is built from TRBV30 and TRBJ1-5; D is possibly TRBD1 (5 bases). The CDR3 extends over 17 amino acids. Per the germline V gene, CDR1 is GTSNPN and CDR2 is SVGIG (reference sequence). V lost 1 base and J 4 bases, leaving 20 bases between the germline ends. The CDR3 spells CAWSGAFDKGYNQPQHF. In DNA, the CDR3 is TGTGCCTGGAGTGGGGCCTTTGACAAGGGGTATAATCAGCCCCAGCATTTT. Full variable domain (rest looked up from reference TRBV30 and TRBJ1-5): SQTIHQWPATLVQPVGSPLSLECTVEGTSNPNLYWYRQAAGRGLQLLFYSVGIGQISSEVPQNLSASRPQDRQFILSSKKLLLSDSGFYLCAWSGAFDKGYNQPQHFGDGTRLSIL.

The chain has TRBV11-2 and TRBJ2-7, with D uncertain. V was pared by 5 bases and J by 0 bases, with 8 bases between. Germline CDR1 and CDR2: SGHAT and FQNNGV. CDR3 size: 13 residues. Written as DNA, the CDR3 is TGTGCCAGCAGCGGTATGAGCTCCTACGAGCAGTACTTC. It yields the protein CASSGMSSYEQYF.

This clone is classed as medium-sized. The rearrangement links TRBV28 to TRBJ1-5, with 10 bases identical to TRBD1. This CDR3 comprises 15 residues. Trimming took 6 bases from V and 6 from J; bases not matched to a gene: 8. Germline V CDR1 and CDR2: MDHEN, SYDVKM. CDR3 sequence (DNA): TGTGCCAGCAGCAGAACCGGGACAGGGGTTCAGCCCCAGCATTTT. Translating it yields CASSRTGTGVQPQHF.

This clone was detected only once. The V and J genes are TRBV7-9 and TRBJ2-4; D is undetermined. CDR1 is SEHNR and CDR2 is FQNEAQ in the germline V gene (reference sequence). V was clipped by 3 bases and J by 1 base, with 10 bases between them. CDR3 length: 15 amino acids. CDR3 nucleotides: TGTGCCAGCAGCTTGCTCGGTAATGCCAAAAACATTCAGTACTTC. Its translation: CASSLLGNAKNIQYF.

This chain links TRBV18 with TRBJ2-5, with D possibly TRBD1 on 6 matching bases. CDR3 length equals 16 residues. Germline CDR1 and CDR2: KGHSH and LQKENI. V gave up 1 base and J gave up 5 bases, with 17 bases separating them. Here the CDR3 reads CASSPRETGGFETQYF. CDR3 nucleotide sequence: TGTGCCAGCTCACCACGCGAGACAGGCGGGTTCGAGACCCAGTACTTC.